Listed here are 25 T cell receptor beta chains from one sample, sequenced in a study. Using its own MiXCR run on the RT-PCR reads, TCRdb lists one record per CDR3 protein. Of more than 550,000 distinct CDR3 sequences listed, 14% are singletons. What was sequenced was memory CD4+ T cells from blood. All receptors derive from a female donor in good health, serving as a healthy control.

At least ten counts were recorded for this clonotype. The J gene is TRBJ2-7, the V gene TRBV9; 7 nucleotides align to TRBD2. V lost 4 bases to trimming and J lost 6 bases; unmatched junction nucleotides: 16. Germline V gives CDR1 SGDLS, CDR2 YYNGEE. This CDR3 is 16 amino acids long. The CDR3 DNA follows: TGTGCCAGCAGCTCTCGGGCGGGAGTCATCGGATCCGAGCAGTACTTC. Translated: CASSSRAGVIGSEQYF.

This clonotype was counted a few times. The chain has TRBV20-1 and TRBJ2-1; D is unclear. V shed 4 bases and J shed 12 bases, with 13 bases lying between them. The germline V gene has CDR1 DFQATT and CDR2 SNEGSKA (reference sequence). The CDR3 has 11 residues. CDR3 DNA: TGCAGTGCTAACCGTTGGGGTCCGCAGTTCTTC. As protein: CSANRWGPQFF.

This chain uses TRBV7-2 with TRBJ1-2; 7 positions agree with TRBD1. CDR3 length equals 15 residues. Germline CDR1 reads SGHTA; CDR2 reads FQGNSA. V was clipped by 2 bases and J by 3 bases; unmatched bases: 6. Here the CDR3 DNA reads TGTGCCAGCAGCTTAAGGGCAGGGGGGGACTATGGCTACACCTTC. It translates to CASSLRAGGDYGYTF.

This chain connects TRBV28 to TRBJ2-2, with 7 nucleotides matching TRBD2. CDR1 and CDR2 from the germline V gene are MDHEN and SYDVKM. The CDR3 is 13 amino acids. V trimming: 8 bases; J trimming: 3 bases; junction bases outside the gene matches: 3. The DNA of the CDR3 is TGTGCCAGCCCAGGGAGGGACACCGGGGAGCTGTTTTTT. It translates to CASPGRDTGELFF.

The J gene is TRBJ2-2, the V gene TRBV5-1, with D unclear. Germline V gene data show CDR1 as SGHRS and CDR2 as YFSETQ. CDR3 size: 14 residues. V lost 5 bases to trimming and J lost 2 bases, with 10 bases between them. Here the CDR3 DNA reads TGCGCCAGCAGAGGTGTAGGTAACACCGGGGAGCTGTTTTTT. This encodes CASRGVGNTGELFF.

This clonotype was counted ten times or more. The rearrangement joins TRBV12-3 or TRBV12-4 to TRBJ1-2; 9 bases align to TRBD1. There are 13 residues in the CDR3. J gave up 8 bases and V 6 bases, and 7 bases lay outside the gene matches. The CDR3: CASRPTGGEGYTF. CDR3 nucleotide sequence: TGTGCCAGCAGACCGACAGGGGGAGAAGGCTACACCTTC.

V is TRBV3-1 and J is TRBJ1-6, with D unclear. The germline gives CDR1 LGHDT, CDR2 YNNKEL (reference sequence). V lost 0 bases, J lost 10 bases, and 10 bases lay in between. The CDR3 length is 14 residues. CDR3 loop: CASSQEWSQSPLHF. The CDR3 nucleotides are TGTGCCAGCAGCCAAGAATGGAGTCAATCACCCCTCCACTTT. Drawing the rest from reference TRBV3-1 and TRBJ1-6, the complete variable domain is DTAVSQTPKYLVTQMGNDKSIKCEQNLGHDTMYWYKQDSKKFLKIMFSYNNKELIINETVPNRFSPKSPDKAHLNLHINSLELGDSAVYFCASSQEWSQSPLHFGNGTRLTVT.

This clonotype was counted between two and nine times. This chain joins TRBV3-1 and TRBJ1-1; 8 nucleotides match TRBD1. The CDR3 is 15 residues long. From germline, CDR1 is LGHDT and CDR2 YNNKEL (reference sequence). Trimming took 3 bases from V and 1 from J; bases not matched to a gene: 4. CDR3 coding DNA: TGTGCCAGCAGCCACAGGGGGCTTACGAACACTGAAGCTTTCTTT. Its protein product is CASSHRGLTNTEAFF. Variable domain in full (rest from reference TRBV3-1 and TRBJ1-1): DTAVSQTPKYLVTQMGNDKSIKCEQNLGHDTMYWYKQDSKKFLKIMFSYNNKELIINETVPNRFSPKSPDKAHLNLHINSLELGDSAVYFCASSHRGLTNTEAFFGQGTRLTVV.

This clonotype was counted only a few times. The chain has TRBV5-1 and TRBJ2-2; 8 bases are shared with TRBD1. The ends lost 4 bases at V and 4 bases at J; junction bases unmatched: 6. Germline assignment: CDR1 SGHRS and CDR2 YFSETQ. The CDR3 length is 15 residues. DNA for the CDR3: TGCGCCAGCAGCATCCAGGGGGCATCCACCGGGGAGCTGTTTTTT. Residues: CASSIQGASTGELFF. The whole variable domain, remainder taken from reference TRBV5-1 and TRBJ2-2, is KAGVTQTPRYLIKTRGQQVTLSCSPISGHRSVSWYQQTPGQGLQFLFEYFSETQRNKGNFPGRFSGRQFSNSRSEMNVSTLELGDSALYLCASSIQGASTGELFFGEGSRLTVL.

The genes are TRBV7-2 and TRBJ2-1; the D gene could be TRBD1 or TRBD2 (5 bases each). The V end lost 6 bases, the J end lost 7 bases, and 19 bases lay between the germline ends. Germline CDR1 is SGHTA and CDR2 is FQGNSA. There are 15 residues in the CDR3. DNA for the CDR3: TGTGCCAGCAGACTAGACTGGGGGTACGGGAATGAGCAGTTCTTC. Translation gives CASRLDWGYGNEQFF.

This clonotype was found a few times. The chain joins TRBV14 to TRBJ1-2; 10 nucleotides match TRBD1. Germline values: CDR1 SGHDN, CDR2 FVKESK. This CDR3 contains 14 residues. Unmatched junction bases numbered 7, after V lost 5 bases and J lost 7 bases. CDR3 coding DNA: TGTGCCAGCAGCGAGGCGACAGGGGGCAGTGGCTACACCTTC. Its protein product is CASSEATGGSGYTF.

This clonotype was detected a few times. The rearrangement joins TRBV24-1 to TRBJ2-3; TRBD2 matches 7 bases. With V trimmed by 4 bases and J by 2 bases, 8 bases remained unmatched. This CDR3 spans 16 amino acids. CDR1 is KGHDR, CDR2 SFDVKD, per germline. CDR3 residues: CATSEPGRGITDTQYF. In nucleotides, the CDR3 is TGTGCCACCAGTGAACCGGGGCGGGGGATCACAGATACGCAGTATTTT.

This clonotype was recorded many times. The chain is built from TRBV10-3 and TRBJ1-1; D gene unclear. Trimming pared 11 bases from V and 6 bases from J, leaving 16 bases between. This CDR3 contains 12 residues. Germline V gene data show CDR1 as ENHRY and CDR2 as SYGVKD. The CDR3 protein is CAVQGGIAEAFF. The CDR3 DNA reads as TGTGCCGTACAAGGAGGGATAGCTGAAGCTTTCTTT.

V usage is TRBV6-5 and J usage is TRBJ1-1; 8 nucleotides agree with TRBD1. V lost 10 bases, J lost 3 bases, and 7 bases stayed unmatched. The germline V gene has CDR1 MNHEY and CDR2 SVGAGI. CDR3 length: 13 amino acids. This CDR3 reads CATRGLGDTEAFF. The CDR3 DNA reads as TGTGCCACCAGGGGGCTCGGGGACACTGAAGCTTTCTTT.

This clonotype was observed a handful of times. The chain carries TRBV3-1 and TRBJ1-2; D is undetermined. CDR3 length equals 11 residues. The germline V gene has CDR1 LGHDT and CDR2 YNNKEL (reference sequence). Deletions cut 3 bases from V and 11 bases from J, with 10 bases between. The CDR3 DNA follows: TGTGCCAGCAGCCAGATCGGGAAGTACACCTTC. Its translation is CASSQIGKYTF.

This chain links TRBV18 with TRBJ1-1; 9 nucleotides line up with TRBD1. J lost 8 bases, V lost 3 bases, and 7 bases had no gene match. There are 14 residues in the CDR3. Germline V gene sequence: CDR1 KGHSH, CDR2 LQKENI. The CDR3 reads CASSPNRGQAEAFF. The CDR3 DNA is TGTGCCAGCTCACCGAACAGGGGGCAAGCCGAAGCTTTCTTT.

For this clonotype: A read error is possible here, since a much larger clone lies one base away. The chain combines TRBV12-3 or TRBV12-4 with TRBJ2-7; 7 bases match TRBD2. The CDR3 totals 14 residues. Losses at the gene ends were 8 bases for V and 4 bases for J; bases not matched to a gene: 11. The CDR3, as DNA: TGTGCCAGCCGGAGGAGCGGGATCGGGTACGAGCAGTACTTC. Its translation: CASRRSGIGYEQYF.

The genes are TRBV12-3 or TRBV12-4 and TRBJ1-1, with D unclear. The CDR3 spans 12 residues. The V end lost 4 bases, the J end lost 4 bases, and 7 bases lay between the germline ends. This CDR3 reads CASSWRVTEAFF. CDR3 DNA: TGTGCCAGCAGTTGGAGGGTCACTGAAGCTTTCTTT.

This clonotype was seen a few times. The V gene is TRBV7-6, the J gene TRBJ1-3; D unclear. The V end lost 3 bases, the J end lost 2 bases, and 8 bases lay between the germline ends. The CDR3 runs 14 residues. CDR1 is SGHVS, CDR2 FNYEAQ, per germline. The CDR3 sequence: CASSLGLAGNTIYF. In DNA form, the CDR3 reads TGTGCCAGCAGCTTGGGGTTGGCTGGAAACACCATATATTTT.

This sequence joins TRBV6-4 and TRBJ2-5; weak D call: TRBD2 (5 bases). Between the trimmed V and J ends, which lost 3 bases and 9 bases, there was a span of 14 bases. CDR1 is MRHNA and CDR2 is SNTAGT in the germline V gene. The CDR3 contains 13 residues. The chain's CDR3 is CASSEGDGSSQYF. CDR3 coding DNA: TGTGCCAGCAGTGAGGGTGATGGGAGTTCCCAGTACTTC.

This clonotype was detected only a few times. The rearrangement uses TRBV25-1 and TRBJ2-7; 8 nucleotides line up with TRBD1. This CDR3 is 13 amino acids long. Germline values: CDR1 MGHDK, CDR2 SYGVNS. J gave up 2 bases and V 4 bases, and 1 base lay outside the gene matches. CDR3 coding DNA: TGTGCCAGCAGTGGGACAGGGACCTACGAGCAGTACTTC. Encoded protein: CASSGTGTYEQYF.

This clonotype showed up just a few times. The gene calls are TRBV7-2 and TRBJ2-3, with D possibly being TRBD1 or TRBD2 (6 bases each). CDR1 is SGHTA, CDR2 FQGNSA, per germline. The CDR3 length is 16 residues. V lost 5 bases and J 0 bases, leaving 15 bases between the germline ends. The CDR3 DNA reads TGTGCCAGCAGCCCACCGGGGGCGGGGAGCACAGATACGCAGTATTTT. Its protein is CASSPPGAGSTDTQYF. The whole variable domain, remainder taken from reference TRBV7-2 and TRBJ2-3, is GAGVSQSPSNKVTEKGKDVELRCDPISGHTALYWYRQSLGQGLEFLIYFQGNSAPDKSGLPSDRFSAERTGGSVSTLTIQRTQQEDSAVYLCASSPPGAGSTDTQYFGPGTRLTVL.

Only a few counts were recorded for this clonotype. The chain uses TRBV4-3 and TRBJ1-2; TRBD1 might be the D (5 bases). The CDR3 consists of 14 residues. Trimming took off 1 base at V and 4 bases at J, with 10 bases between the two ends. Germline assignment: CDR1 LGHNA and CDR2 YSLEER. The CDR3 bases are TGCGCCAGCAGCCAAGTTGAGGGGATCTATGGCTACACCTTC. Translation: CASSQVEGIYGYTF.

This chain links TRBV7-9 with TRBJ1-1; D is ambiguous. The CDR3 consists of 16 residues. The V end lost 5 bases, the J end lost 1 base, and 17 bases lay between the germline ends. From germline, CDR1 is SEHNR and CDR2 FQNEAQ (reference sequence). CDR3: CASSPRSWGTNTEAFF. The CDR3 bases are TGTGCCAGCAGCCCTCGATCTTGGGGAACGAACACTGAAGCTTTCTTT.

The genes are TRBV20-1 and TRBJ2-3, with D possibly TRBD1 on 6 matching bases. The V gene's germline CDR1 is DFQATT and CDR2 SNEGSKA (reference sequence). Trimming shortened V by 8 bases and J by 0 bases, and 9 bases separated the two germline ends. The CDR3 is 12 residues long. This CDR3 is CSPGQSTDTQYF. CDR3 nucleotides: TGCAGTCCGGGACAAAGCACAGATACGCAGTATTTT.